This TCR beta chain was captured in a study of shared clonotypes between healthy human individuals. Study details: Each donor's CD4 naive and CD4 memory cells filled three plates apiece, CD8 naive two, and CD8 memory one.

Method: immunoSEQ multiplex PCR; TCRdb's copy keeps in-frame clones and lacks some. This sample has approximately 1,500,000 clones, with over 95% found just once. Details on this clone: Its antigen is not known.

V was clipped by 0 bases and J by 9 bases, with 12 bases between them. This CDR3 comprises 13 residues. Per germline, CDR1 MNHEY and CDR2 SVGAGI. Study-level points and caveats: A handful of donors shared about 5% of their naive CD4 clonotypes. Sharing of clonotypes among donors was expected to vary with sequencing depth.

The sequencing sample was made of naive CD4+ T cells sorted from blood. Noted subset: CD45RA+ positively selected. The chain is built from TRBV6-5 and TRBJ2-7; D unresolved. This receptor was obtained from a young man in good health. The CDR3: CASSYSSYLVQYF. The CDR3, as DNA: TGTGCCAGCAGTTACTCGTCTTATCTAGTGCAGTACTTC.